This entry is about one TCR beta chain. The data were taken from a study of blood T cell repertoires in COVID-19. Study context: COVID-19 samples, acute and convalescent, were from the United States, Italy and Spain.

Using immunoSEQ multiplex PCR, the repertoire was profiled, and TCRdb retains in-frame clones only, with some absent. Found here are about 380,000 clones, approximately 77% of them singletons; the top ten hold under 1.2%. The CDR3 extends over 15 amino acids. Trimming cost V 8 bases and J 1 base; bases outside gene matches: 9. Looked up from germline, CDR1 is SNHLY and CDR2 is FYNNEI. The origin of this receptor is a human donor with acute or convalescent COVID-19. The donor label of this sample is uncertain. The gene calls are TRBV2 and TRBJ2-7; TRBD2 aligns across 9 bases. The specimen sequenced was peripheral blood. The CDR3 coding sequence is TGTGCCAGCCAGAGGATGCGGGAGGGGTCCTACGAGCAGTACTTC. Residues: CASQRMREGSYEQYF.